These 30 T cell receptor beta chains originate from one sample sequenced in a study of T-cell reconstitution after alpha-beta-depleted transplantation in children. Library preparation (for TCRbeta) was performed with unique molecular identifiers. TCRdb processed the PCR reads anew with MiXCR; each CDR3 protein has one entry. The data hold 97,000 or so distinct CDR3 sequences, with approximately 8% observed a single time. The specimen comprised PBMCs, sampled before TCRalphabeta/CD19-depleted stem cell transplant. Source of these receptors: a boy between 2 and 10 years old with acute lymphoblastic leukemia, due to receive a stem cell transplant.

V gene TRBV7-8 combines with J gene TRBJ1-4, with 11 bases matching TRBD1. Trimming took 10 bases from V and 7 from J; bases not matched to a gene: 5. This CDR3 spans 13 amino acids. Germline V gene data show CDR1 as SGHVS and CDR2 as FQNEAQ. Here the CDR3 DNA reads TGTGCCATCCTGGGACAGGGGGTTGAAAAACTGTTTTTT. Translated, it gives CAILGQGVEKLFF. Together with reference TRBV7-8 and TRBJ1-4, the CDR3 gives the full variable domain: GAGVSQSPRYKVAKRGQDVALRCDPISGHVSLFWYQQALGQGPEFLTYFQNEAQLDKSGLPSDRFFAERPEGSVSTLKIQRTQQEDSAVYLCAILGQGVEKLFFGSGTQLSVL.

At least ten counts were recorded for this clonotype. This chain joins TRBV7-2 and TRBJ2-7; 7 nucleotides line up with TRBD2. With 4 bases clipped from V and 7 bases from J, the junction kept 22 bases outside the gene matches. The germline CDR1 and CDR2 sequences are SGHTA and FQGNSA. This CDR3 region has 18 residues. CDR3 sequence (DNA): TGTGCCAGCAGCTACTTCTTGACCCCCGGGGGGATAGTGGGAGAGCAGTACTTC. This sequence encodes CASSYFLTPGGIVGEQYF.

This clonotype was picked up many times. The chain uses TRBV20-1 and TRBJ1-1, with D perhaps TRBD1 (6 bases). The CDR3 extends over 12 amino acids. Trimming stripped 4 bases from V and 3 bases from J, with 9 bases between. Germline V CDR1 and CDR2: DFQATT, SNEGSKA (reference sequence). The CDR3: CSATGDDTEAFF. The CDR3 coding sequence is TGCAGTGCTACAGGGGACGACACTGAAGCTTTCTTT.

The V gene is TRBV27, the J gene TRBJ1-1; TRBD1 is a possible D gene (6 bases). Trimming left V 5 bases short and J 11 bases short, with 21 bases between. The CDR3 is 14 residues long. Per germline, CDR1 MNHEY and CDR2 SMNVEV (reference sequence). The CDR3 reads CASSGAIQGNRAFF. The CDR3 DNA is TGTGCCAGCAGTGGCGCGATACAGGGAAATCGTGCTTTCTTT.

The sample holds many counts of this clonotype. This chain joins TRBV5-1 and TRBJ2-7, with TRBD1 matching 8 bases. This CDR3 region has 15 residues. Germline CDR1 reads SGHRS; CDR2 reads YFSETQ. The V gene end was trimmed by 1 base and the J gene end by 3 bases; junction bases not matched to a gene: 6. In DNA form, the CDR3 reads TGCGCCAGCAGCTTGACAGGGGGATTGGGCTACGAGCAGTACTTC. This gives the protein CASSLTGGLGYEQYF. Variable domain in full (rest from reference TRBV5-1 and TRBJ2-7): KAGVTQTPRYLIKTRGQQVTLSCSPISGHRSVSWYQQTPGQGLQFLFEYFSETQRNKGNFPGRFSGRQFSNSRSEMNVSTLELGDSALYLCASSLTGGLGYEQYFGPGTRLTVT.

There are a few counts of this clonotype. V is TRBV11-2 and J is TRBJ1-6, with a tentative D call TRBD1 (6 bases). The V end was cut by 1 base, the J end by 5 bases, with 18 bases between. This CDR3 comprises 18 residues. Germline V CDR1 and CDR2: SGHAT, FQNNGV. The CDR3 DNA reads as TGTGCCAGCAGCTTAGTCGGGGGCAGGGGCCCTAATAATTCACCCCTCCACTTT. Amino acid sequence: CASSLVGGRGPNNSPLHF.

Many counts were recorded for this clonotype. This rearrangement joins TRBV6-1 to TRBJ2-1; D is perhaps TRBD2 (7 bases). V lost 3 bases and J lost 5, with 14 bases in between. CDR3 length equals 15 residues. The germline gives CDR1 MNHNS, CDR2 SASEGT. CDR3 protein: CASSEESGGHNEQFF. Here the CDR3 DNA reads TGTGCCAGCAGTGAGGAGTCGGGGGGCCACAATGAGCAGTTCTTC.

The V gene is TRBV20-1, the J gene TRBJ2-7; unclear D gene. Germline assignment: CDR1 DFQATT and CDR2 SNEGSKA (reference sequence). The CDR3 is made up of 11 amino acids. V gave up 0 bases and J gave up 2 bases, with 2 bases separating them. DNA of the CDR3: TGCAGTGCTAGAGACCCCTACGAGCAGTACTTC. Encoded protein: CSARDPYEQYF.

The V and J genes are TRBV7-9 and TRBJ2-7; D perhaps matches TRBD2 (5 bases). CDR1 is SEHNR and CDR2 is FQNEAQ in the germline V gene (reference sequence). This CDR3 has 14 amino acids. Between the trimmed V and J ends, which lost 1 base and 5 bases, there was a span of 12 bases. The CDR3 spells CASSLVASPHEQYF. In DNA, the CDR3 is TGTGCCAGCAGCTTAGTTGCTAGCCCTCACGAGCAGTACTTC.

The rearrangement links TRBV7-2 to TRBJ2-2; 10 bases align to TRBD2. V lost 4 bases to trimming and J lost 3 bases; unmatched junction nucleotides: 5. The CDR3 length is 16 residues. Germline V lookup: CDR1 SGHTA, CDR2 FQGNSA. The CDR3 nucleotides read TGTGCCAGCAGCTCAAGAGCGGGGGGGGACACCGGGGAGCTGTTTTTT. It is translated as CASSSRAGGDTGELFF.

This clonotype was seen repeatedly, ten times or more. This chain uses TRBV4-1 with TRBJ2-5; TRBD2 aligns across 7 bases. Germline CDR1 is MGHRA and CDR2 is YSYEKL. The CDR3 has 16 amino acids. V lost 4 bases, J lost 3 bases, and 11 bases stayed unmatched. For the CDR3, the DNA is TGCGCCAGCAGCCCCCGTTCTTTGGGGGGGGAAGAGACCCAGTACTTC. This translates into CASSPRSLGGEETQYF.

Ten or more counts support this clonotype. This sequence joins TRBV7-2 and TRBJ2-4, with no clear D. The CDR3 runs 15 residues. Trimming removed 1 base at V and 0 bases at J, with 7 bases between. CDR1 and CDR2 from the germline V gene are SGHTA and FQGNSA. The CDR3 is CASSLGPGAKNIQYF. CDR3 bases: TGTGCCAGCAGCTTAGGTCCAGGAGCCAAAAACATTCAGTACTTC.

This clonotype appeared a few times. The chain uses TRBV6-4 and TRBJ1-1, with TRBD1 matching 10 bases. This CDR3 has 14 residues. The V gene end was trimmed by 2 bases and the J gene end by 5 bases; junction bases not matched to a gene: 2. The germline V gene encodes CDR1 MRHNA and CDR2 SNTAGT. CDR3 DNA sequence: TGTGCCAGCAGTGACGGACAGGGGGGAACTGAAGCTTTCTTT. Amino acids: CASSDGQGGTEAFF.

This clonotype was counted at least ten times. The chain couples TRBV20-1 to TRBJ2-5; unclear D gene. The CDR3 has 12 amino acids. With 3 bases removed from V and 2 bases from J, the gap between germline ends came to 7 bases. Germline assignment: CDR1 DFQATT and CDR2 SNEGSKA (reference sequence). The CDR3: CSASSSQETQYF. CDR3 coding DNA: TGCAGTGCTAGCTCAAGTCAAGAGACCCAGTACTTC.

This clonotype came up a few times. V and J are TRBV3-1 and TRBJ2-1; D is perhaps TRBD2 (5 bases). CDR3 length: 16 residues. Trimming took off 1 base at V and 5 bases at J, with 15 bases between the two ends. CDR1 and CDR2 (germline): LGHDT, YNNKEL (reference sequence). The chain's CDR3 is CASSQGLGVMHNEQFF. CDR3 DNA sequence: TGTGCCAGCAGCCAAGGCTTGGGAGTAATGCACAATGAGCAGTTCTTC.

This chain uses TRBV18 with TRBJ1-1, with D possibly being TRBD1 (5 bases). The CDR3 spans 18 residues. V gave up 4 bases and J gave up 3 bases, with 24 bases separating them. Germline CDR1 KGHSH, CDR2 LQKENI. This CDR3 reads CASSHGGSHEPPDTEAFF. CDR3 in DNA: TGTGCCAGCTCACATGGGGGAAGCCACGAACCCCCAGACACTGAAGCTTTCTTT.

This clonotype has only a few counts. The rearrangement uses TRBV28 and TRBJ2-7; TRBD2 agrees at 7 bases. Unmatched junction bases numbered 7, after V lost 3 bases and J lost 2 bases. The CDR3 totals 15 residues. The germline V gene has CDR1 MDHEN and CDR2 SYDVKM. CDR3 sequence: CASSFDGGRAYEQYF. The CDR3 DNA sequence: TGTGCCAGCAGTTTTGACGGGGGGAGGGCCTACGAGCAGTACTTC.

Many counts were recorded for this clonotype. J is TRBJ2-3 and V is TRBV12-3 or TRBV12-4, with 7 bases fitting TRBD2. V lost 3 bases, J lost 5 bases, and 11 bases stayed unmatched. CDR3 size: 16 residues. This chain's CDR3 is CASSFSASGGGDTQYF. CDR3 sequence (DNA): TGTGCCAGCAGTTTCAGTGCTAGCGGTGGAGGAGATACGCAGTATTTT.

This clonotype occurred a few times. This chain connects TRBV4-3 to TRBJ2-3, with 9 bases fitting TRBD2. Trimming at V came to 0 bases and at J to 3 bases, leaving 1 base not matched to a gene. This CDR3 is 15 amino acids long. CDR1 is LGHNA and CDR2 is YSLEER in the germline V gene. CDR3 in amino acids: CASSQDLAGTDTQYF. DNA of the CDR3: TGCGCCAGCAGCCAAGATCTAGCGGGGACAGATACGCAGTATTTT.

This clonotype turned up a few times. J is TRBJ1-2 and V is TRBV18; 7 bases are shared with TRBD1. From germline, CDR1 is KGHSH and CDR2 LQKENI. J was trimmed by 8 bases and V by 5 bases; bases with no gene match: 5. The CDR3 runs 12 residues. CDR3 bases: TGTGCCAGCTCATCGACAGGGAACGGCTACACCTTC. This translates into CASSSTGNGYTF.

This clonotype was picked up one time. The chain employs TRBV6-2 or TRBV6-3 and TRBJ2-1; 14 positions match TRBD2. The CDR3 is 15 amino acids. With 4 bases clipped from V and 7 bases from J, the junction kept 3 bases outside the gene matches. The germline V gene has CDR1 MNHEY and CDR2 SVGEGT. The CDR3 DNA reads as TGTGCCAGCAGTTGGCGACTAGCGGGGGGGAATGAGCAGTTCTTC. Amino acid sequence: CASSWRLAGGNEQFF.

This clonotype was recorded at least ten times. The V gene is TRBV4-2, the J gene TRBJ2-3, with D hard to call. Germline assignment: CDR1 LGHNA and CDR2 YNFKEQ. CDR3 length: 17 amino acids. The V gene lost 4 bases and the J gene lost 4 bases, with 21 bases spanning the gap. CDR3 nucleotides: TGTGCCAGCAGCCGCCCTTTGGATAGGAACATGCCAGATACGCAGTATTTT. This encodes CASSRPLDRNMPDTQYF.

The table lists this clonotype with many counts. This chain links TRBV5-1 with TRBJ1-1, with D uncertain. The CDR3 contains 16 residues. Germline loops: CDR1 SGHRS, CDR2 YFSETQ. The germline V and J ends were trimmed by 0 bases and 0 bases, with 12 bases remaining between them. CDR3 in amino acids: CASSLAEYKLNTEAFF. CDR3 coding DNA: TGCGCCAGCAGCTTGGCCGAATACAAATTGAACACTGAAGCTTTCTTT.

In this sample, this clonotype turned up many times. The chain recombines TRBV3-1 with TRBJ2-7, with a possible D match to TRBD1 (7 bases). The ends were cut back, 4 bases at V and 3 bases at J, with 13 bases in the middle. Germline-derived CDR1 and CDR2 are LGHDT and YNNKEL (reference sequence). The CDR3 contains 14 residues. The CDR3 DNA follows: TGTGCCAGCAGCCCCCAGGGGGGCGGCTACGAGCAGTACTTC. Its protein product is CASSPQGGGYEQYF.

CDR3 residues: CSASTTNYGYTF. In DNA, the CDR3 is TGCAGTGCTAGCACTACTAACTATGGCTACACCTTC. The V and J genes are TRBV20-1 and TRBJ1-2; D is uncertain. The CDR3 is made up of 12 amino acids. The ends were cut back, 3 bases at V and 0 bases at J, with 5 bases in the middle. Germline CDR1 DFQATT, CDR2 SNEGSKA (reference sequence).

The chain is built from TRBV18 and TRBJ2-7; D might be TRBD1 or TRBD2, each matching 6 bases. This CDR3 spans 12 amino acids. V lost 6 bases and J 3 bases, leaving 9 bases between the germline ends. Germline V gene lookup returns CDR1 KGHSH and CDR2 LQKENI. CDR3 nucleotides: TGTGCCAGCTCCGCGGGACACTACGAGCAGTACTTC. This codes for CASSAGHYEQYF.

V usage is TRBV12-3 or TRBV12-4 and J usage is TRBJ2-1, with 14 nucleotides matching TRBD2. V was clipped by 6 bases and J by 8 bases; unmatched bases: 6. This CDR3 comprises 15 residues. CDR3 in DNA: TGTGCCAGCAGGCAGACTAGCGGGGGGGACGATGAGCAGTTCTTC. This gives the protein CASRQTSGGDDEQFF.

There are a few counts of this clonotype. The J gene is TRBJ1-1, the V gene TRBV7-6; 7 nucleotides agree with TRBD1. V gave up 4 bases and J gave up 1 base; unmatched junction bases: 6. The CDR3 covers 15 residues. The germline V gene encodes CDR1 SGHVS and CDR2 FNYEAQ. The CDR3 loop is CASSYRQGENTEAFF. CDR3 sequence (DNA): TGTGCCAGCAGCTATAGACAGGGAGAGAACACTGAAGCTTTCTTT.

For this clonotype: Since a much larger clone is just one base distant, this may be a read error. The CDR3 does not end in the conserved phenylalanine or tryptophan, so this is likely a read error. The chain couples TRBV18 to TRBJ2-5; no clear D. This CDR3 has 14 amino acids. Germline V CDR1 and CDR2: KGHSH, LQKENI. V was cut by 3 bases and J by 4 bases, with 12 bases left in between. The CDR3 DNA sequence: TGTGCCAGCTCACCTAGGGCGGACCGAGAGACCCAGTACTCC. Translating gives CASSPRADRETQYS.

The V call is TRBV20-1, the J call TRBJ2-7, with D possibly matching TRBD2 (7 bases). This CDR3 region has 14 residues. From germline, CDR1 is DFQATT and CDR2 SNEGSKA (reference sequence). V was shortened by 1 base and J by 1 base, with 11 bases between the two germline ends. CDR3: CSARAGGDSYEQYF. DNA of the CDR3: TGCAGTGCTAGAGCGGGGGGCGATTCCTACGAGCAGTACTTC.